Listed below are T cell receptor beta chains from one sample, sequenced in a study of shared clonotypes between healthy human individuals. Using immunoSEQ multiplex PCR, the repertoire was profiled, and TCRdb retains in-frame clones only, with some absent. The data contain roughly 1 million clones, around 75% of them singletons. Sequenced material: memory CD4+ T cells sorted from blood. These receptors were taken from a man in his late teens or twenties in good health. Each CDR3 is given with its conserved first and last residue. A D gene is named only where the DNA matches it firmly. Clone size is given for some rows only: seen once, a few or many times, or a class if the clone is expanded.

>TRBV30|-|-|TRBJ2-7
TGTGCCTGGAGTGTGCAGGGGAGCTCCTACGAGCAGTACTTC
CAWSVQGSSYEQYF
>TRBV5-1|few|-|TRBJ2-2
TGCGCCAGCAGCTTGGCCACGGTCACCGGGGAGCTGTTTTTT
CASSLATVTGELFF
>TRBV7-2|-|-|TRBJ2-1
TGTGCCAGCAGCCGGAATTTTGGGGGCTCGACCTACAATGAGCAGTTCTTC
CASSRNFGGSTYNEQFF
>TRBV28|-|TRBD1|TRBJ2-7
TGTGCCAGCAGTACCGAGACAGGGGCCTACGAGCAGTACTTC
CASSTETGAYEQYF
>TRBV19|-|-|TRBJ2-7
TGTGCCAGTAGTCCCGGGGGCTACGAGCAGTACTTC
CASSPGGYEQYF
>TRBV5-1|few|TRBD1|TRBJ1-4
TGCGCCAGCAGCCCCGCCGGACAGGGGAACGAAAAACTGTTTTTT
CASSPAGQGNEKLFF
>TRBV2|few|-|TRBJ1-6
TGTGCCGGGAGAGGAAAAGCTCGCGGTGGAAGGGCTGATTCACCCCTCCACTTT
CAGRGKARGGRADSPLHF
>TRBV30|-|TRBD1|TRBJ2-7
TGTGCCTGGAGCAAGGGGGCTGGATACGAGCAGTACTTC
CAWSKGAGYEQYF
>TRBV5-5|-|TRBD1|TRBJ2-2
TGTGCCAGCAGCTTGGACGGGACAGGGGGCGAGCTGTTTTTT
CASSLDGTGGELFF
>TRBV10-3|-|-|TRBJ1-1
TGTGCCATCAGGAGGGACAAGAACACTGAAGCTTTCTTT
CAIRRDKNTEAFF
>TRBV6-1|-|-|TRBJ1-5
TGTGCCAGCACTTTTCAGGGCCCAAATCAGCCCCAGCATTTT
CASTFQGPNQPQHF
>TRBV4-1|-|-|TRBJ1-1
TGCGCCAGCAGCCAAGAGTGGTGGAGCACTGAAGCTTTCTTT
CASSQEWWSTEAFF
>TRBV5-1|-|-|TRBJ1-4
TGCGCCAGCAGCTTGGGGGAGGCAACTAATGAAAAACTGTTTTTT
CASSLGEATNEKLFF
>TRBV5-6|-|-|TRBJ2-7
TGTGCCAGCAGCCCTGGGGGGTACTCCTACGAGCAGTACTTC
CASSPGGYSYEQYF
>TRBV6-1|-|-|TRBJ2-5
TGTGCCAGCAGTAAGGGCCCCGCGTTGAAAGAGACCCAGTACTTC
CASSKGPALKETQYF
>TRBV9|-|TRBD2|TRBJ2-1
TGTGCCAGCAGCGCCCGACTAGCGGCCTCCTACAATGAGCAGTTCTTC
CASSARLAASYNEQFF
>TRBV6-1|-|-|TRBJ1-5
TGTGCCAGCAGTGAATTTGCAGGGATTCGTCAGCCCCAGCATTTT
CASSEFAGIRQPQHF
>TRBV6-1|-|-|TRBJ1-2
TGTGCCAGCAGTGAGCAGGGTCAGGGCTACACCTTC
CASSEQGQGYTF
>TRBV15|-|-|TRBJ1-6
TGTGCCACCAGCAGAGAAGGGACGGATAATTCACCCCTCCACTTT
CATSREGTDNSPLHF
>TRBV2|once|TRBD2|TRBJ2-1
TGTGCCAGCAGTGAACTGCCTAGCGGTGGCCAGGAGCAGTTCTTC
CASSELPSGGQEQFF